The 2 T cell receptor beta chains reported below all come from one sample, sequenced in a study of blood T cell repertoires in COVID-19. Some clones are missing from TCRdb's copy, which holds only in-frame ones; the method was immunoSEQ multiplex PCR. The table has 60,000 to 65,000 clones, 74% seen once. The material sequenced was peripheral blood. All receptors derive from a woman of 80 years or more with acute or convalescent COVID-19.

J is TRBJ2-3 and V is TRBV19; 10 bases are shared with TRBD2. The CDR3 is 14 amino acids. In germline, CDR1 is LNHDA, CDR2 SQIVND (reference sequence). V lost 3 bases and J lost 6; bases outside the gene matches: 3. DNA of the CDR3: TGTGCCAGTAGTATGGGGACTAGCGTGGATACGCAGTATTTT. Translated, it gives CASSMGTSVDTQYF.

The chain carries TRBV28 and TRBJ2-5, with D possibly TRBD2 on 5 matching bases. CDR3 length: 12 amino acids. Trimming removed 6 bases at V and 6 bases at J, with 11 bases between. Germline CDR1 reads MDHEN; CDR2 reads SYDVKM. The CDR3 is CASRLGIQTQYF. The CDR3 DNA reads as TGTGCCAGCAGACTAGGGATACAGACCCAGTACTTC.